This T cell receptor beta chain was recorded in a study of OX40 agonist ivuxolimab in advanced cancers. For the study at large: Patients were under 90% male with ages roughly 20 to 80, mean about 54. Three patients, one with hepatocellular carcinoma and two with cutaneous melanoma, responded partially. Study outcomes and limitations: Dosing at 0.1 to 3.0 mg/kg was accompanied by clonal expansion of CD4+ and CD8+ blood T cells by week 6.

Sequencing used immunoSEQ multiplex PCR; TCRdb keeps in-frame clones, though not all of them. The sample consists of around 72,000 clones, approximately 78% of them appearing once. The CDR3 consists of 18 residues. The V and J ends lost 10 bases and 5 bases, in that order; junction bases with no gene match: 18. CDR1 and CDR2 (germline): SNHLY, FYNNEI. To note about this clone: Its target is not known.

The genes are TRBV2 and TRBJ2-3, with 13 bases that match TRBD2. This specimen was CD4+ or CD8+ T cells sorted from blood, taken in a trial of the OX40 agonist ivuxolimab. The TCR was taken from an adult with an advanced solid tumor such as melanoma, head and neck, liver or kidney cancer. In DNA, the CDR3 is TGTGCCACTATGGCGTTGGGTACGGGACTAGCGGGAAGAGATACGCAGTATTTT. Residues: CATMALGTGLAGRDTQYF.